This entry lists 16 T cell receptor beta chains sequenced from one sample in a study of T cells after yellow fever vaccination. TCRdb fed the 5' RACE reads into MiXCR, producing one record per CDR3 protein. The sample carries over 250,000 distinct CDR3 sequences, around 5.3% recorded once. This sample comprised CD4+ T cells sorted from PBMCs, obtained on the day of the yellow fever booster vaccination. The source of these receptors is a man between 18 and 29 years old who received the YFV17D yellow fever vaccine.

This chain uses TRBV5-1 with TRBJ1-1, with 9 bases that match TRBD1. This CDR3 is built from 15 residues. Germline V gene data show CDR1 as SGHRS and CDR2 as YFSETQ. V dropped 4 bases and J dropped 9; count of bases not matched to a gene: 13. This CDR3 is CASSVGGQGLEKAFF. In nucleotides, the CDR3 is TGCGCCAGCAGCGTGGGTGGACAGGGGCTTGAAAAAGCTTTCTTT. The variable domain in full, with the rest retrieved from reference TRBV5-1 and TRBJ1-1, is KAGVTQTPRYLIKTRGQQVTLSCSPISGHRSVSWYQQTPGQGLQFLFEYFSETQRNKGNFPGRFSGRQFSNSRSEMNVSTLELGDSALYLCASSVGGQGLEKAFFGQGTRLTVV.

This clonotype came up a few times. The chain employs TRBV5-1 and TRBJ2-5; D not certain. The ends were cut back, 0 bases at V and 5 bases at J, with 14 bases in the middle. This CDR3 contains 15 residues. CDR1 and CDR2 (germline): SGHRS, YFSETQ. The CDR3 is CASSLADPGRETQYF. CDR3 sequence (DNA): TGCGCCAGCAGCTTGGCGGACCCGGGCCGGGAGACCCAGTACTTC.

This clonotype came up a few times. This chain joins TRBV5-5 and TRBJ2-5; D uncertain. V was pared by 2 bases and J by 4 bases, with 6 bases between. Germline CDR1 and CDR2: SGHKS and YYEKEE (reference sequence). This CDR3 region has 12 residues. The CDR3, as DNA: TGTGCCAGCAGCTTCAGGAGAGAGACCCAGTACTTC. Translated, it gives CASSFRRETQYF.

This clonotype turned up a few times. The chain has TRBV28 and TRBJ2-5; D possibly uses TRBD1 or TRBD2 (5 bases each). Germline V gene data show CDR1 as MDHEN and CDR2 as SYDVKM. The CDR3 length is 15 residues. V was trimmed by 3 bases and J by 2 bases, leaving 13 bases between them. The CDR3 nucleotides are TGTGCCAGCAGTTTGTCAGGGAGAGGGCAAGAGACCCAGTACTTC. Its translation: CASSLSGRGQETQYF. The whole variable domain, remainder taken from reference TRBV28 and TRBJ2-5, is DVKVTQSSRYLVKRTGEKVFLECVQDMDHENMFWYRQDPGLGLRLIYFSYDVKMKEKGDIPEGYSVSREKKERFSLILESASTNQTSMYLCASSLSGRGQETQYFGPGTRLLVL.

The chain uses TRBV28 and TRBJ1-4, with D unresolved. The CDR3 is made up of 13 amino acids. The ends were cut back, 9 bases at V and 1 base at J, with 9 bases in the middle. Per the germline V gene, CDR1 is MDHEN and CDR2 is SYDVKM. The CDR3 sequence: CASWGQTNEKLFF. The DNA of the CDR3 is TGTGCCAGTTGGGGTCAAACTAATGAAAAACTGTTTTTT.

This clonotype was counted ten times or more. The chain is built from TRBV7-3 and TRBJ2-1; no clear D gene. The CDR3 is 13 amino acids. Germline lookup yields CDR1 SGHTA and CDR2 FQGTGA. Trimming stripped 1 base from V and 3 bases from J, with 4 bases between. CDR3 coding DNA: TGTGCCAGCAGCTTAAACAGCTACAATGAGCAGTTCTTC. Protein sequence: CASSLNSYNEQFF.

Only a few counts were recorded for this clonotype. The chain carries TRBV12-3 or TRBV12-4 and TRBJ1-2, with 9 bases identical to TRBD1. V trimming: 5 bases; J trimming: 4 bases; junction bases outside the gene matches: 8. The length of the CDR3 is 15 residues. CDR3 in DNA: TGTGCCAGCAGTATACTACAGGGGGCGAGCTATGGCTACACCTTC. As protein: CASSILQGASYGYTF.

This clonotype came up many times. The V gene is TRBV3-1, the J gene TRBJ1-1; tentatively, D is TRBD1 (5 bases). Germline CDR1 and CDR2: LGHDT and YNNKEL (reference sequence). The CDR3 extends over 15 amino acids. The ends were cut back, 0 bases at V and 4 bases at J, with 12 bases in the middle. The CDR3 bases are TGTGCCAGCAGCCAAGATTCAGGGTCGAGCACTGAAGCTTTCTTT. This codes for CASSQDSGSSTEAFF.

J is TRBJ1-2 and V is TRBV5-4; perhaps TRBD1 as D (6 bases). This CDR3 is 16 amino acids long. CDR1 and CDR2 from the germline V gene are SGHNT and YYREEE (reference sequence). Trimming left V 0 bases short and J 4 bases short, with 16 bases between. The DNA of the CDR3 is TGTGCCAGCAGCTTGGCCGCGGGAGGGGGATTCTATGGCTACACCTTC. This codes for CASSLAAGGGFYGYTF. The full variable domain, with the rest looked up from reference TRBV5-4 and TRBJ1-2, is ETGVTQSPTHLIKTRGQQVTLRCSSQSGHNTVSWYQQALGQGPQFIFQYYREEENGRGNFPPRFSGLQFPNYSSELNVNALELDDSALYLCASSLAAGGGFYGYTFGSGTRLTVV.

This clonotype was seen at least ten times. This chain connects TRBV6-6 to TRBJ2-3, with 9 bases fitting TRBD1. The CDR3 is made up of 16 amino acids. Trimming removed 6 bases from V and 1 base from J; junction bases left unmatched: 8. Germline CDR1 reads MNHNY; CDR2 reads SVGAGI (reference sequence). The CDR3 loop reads CASSLGQGIRTDTQYF. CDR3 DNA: TGTGCCAGCAGCCTTGGACAGGGGATTCGCACAGATACGCAGTATTTT.

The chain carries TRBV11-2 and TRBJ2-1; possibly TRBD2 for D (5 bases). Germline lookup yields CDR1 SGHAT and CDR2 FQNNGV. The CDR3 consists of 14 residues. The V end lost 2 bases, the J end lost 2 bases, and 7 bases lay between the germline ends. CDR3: CASSLSGTYNEQFF. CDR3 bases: TGTGCCAGCAGCTTAAGCGGTACCTACAATGAGCAGTTCTTC.

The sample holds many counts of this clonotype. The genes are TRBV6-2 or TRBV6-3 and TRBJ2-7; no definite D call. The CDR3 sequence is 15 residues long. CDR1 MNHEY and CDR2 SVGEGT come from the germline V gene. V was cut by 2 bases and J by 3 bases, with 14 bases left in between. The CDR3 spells CASSYSPAAFYEQYF. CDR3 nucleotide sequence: TGTGCCAGCAGTTACAGTCCGGCGGCCTTCTACGAGCAGTACTTC.

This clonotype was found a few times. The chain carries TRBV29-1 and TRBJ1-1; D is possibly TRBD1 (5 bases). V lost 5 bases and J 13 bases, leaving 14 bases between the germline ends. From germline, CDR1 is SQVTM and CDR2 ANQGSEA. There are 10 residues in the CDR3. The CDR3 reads CSVWDQRDFF. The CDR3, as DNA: TGCAGCGTTTGGGACCAGCGGGATTTCTTT.

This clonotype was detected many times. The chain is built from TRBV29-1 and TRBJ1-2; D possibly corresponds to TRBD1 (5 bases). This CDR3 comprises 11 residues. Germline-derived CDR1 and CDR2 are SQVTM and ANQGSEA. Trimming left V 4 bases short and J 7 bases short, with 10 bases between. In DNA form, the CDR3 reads TGCAGCGTTGCCGTAGGGGCTGGCTACACCTTC. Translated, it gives CSVAVGAGYTF.

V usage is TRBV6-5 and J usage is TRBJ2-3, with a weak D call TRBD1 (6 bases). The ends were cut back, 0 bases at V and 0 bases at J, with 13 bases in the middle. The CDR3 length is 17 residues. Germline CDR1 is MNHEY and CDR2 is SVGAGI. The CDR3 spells CASSYSAGAGSTDTQYF. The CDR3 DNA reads TGTGCCAGCAGTTACTCTGCAGGGGCAGGGAGCACAGATACGCAGTATTTT.

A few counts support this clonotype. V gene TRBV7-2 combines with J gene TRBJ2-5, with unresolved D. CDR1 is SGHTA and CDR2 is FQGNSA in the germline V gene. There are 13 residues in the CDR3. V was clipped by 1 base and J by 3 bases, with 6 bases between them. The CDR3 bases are TGTGCCAGCAGCTTAGTAAGGAAAGAGACCCAGTACTTC. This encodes CASSLVRKETQYF.